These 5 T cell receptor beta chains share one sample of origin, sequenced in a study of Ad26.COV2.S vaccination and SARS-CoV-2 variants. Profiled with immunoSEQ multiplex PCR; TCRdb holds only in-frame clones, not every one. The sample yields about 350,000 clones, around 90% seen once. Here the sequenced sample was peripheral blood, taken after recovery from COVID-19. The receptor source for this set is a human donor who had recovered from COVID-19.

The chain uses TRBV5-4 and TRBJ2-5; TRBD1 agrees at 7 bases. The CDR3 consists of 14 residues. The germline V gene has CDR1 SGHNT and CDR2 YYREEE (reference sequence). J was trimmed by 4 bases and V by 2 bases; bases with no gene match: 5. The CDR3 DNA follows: TGTGCCAGCAGCTTTGACAGGGTGAGAGAGACCCAGTACTTC. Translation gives CASSFDRVRETQYF.

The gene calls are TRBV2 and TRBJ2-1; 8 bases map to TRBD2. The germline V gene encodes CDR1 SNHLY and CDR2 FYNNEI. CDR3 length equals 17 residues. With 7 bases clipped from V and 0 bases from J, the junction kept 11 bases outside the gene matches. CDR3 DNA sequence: TGTGCCAGCACCCCCCGGATCGCGGGGGGCTCCTACAATGAGCAGTTCTTC. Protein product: CASTPRIAGGSYNEQFF.

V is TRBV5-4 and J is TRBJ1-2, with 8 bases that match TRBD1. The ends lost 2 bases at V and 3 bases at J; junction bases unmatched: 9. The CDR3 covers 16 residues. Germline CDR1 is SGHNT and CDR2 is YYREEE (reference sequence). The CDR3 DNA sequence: TGTGCCAGCAGCTTCCATTTACAGGGGGGCTACTATGGCTACACCTTC. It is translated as CASSFHLQGGYYGYTF.

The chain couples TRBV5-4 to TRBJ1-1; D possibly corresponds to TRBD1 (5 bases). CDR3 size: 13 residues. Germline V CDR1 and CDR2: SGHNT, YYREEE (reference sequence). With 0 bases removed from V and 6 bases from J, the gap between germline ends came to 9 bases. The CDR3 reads CASSLGGSPEAFF. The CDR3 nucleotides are TGTGCCAGCAGCTTGGGGGGGAGCCCTGAAGCTTTCTTT. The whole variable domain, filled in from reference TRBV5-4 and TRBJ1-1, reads ETGVTQSPTHLIKTRGQQVTLRCSSQSGHNTVSWYQQALGQGPQFIFQYYREEENGRGNFPPRFSGLQFPNYSSELNVNALELDDSALYLCASSLGGSPEAFFGQGTRLTVV.

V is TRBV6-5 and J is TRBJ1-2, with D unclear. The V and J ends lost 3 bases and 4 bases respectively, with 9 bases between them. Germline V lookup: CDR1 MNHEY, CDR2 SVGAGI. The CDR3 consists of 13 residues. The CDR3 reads CASSYQRGYGYTF. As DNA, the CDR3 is TGTGCCAGCAGTTATCAGCGCGGCTATGGCTACACCTTC.